This T cell receptor (beta chain) is drawn from a study of T cell responses to AZD1222 COVID-19 vaccine. Sequencing used immunoSEQ multiplex PCR; TCRdb keeps in-frame clones, though not all of them. The table records approximately 170,000 clones, roughly 93% of them present only once. Findings and caveats of the study: Among those given AZD1222, only five to seven were seropositive at baseline. Vaccine-associated CD4 TCRs spanned spike, dominant at 160-218 and 743-854. Following two doses of AZD1222, Spike-specific TCR breadth and depth rose. Donors skewed white British and female; clonal diversity was possibly underestimated.

Germline CDR1 SGHRS, CDR2 YFSETQ. V shed 5 bases and J shed 0 bases, with 14 bases lying between them. The CDR3 is 15 residues long. With respect to this clone: The antigen is unknown.

The source of this sequence is an adult in good health. The specimen was peripheral blood, collected on day 0 of AZD1222 vaccination. The chain uses TRBV5-1 and TRBJ2-5; D perhaps matches TRBD2 (6 bases). CDR3 protein: CASSTSGRYQETQYF. CDR3 sequence (DNA): TGCGCCAGCAGTACCTCAGGGAGGTACCAAGAGACCCAGTACTTC.